What follows are 23 T cell receptor beta chains derived from one specimen sequenced in a study of vaccination and CD4 T cells after COVID-19. Their cognate antigens are unknown. This sample's treatment: roughly ten-day PBMC culture with coronavirus spike peptide pools or control peptides (ViraFEST assay). Sequenced with the Oncomine TCR Beta short-read assay was DNA taken from cultured CD4+ T cells. TCRdb passed the PCR reads through MiXCR, listing each CDR3 protein once. Found here are over 15,000 distinct CDR3 sequences, 30% to 35% of them singletons; the top ten hold 13% to 15%. The source material was cultured CD4+ T cells from blood. The receptors derive from a human donor with COVID-19.

This clonotype showed up just a few times. V and J are TRBV6-2 or TRBV6-3 and TRBJ2-2, with TRBD2 identical over 11 bases. CDR1 is MNHEY and CDR2 is SVGEGT in the germline V gene. Trimming cost V 6 bases and J 3 bases; bases outside gene matches: 3. CDR3 length: 15 amino acids. The CDR3 protein is CASSLTSGDTGELFF. The CDR3, as DNA: TGTGCCAGCAGCTTGACTAGCGGGGACACCGGGGAGCTGTTTTTT.

The chain recombines TRBV7-6 with TRBJ2-7; D is undetermined. The V gene lost 4 bases and the J gene lost 3 bases, with 10 bases spanning the gap. The CDR3 consists of 13 residues. CDR1 and CDR2 from the germline V gene are SGHVS and FNYEAQ. The CDR3: CASSSTAGYEQYF. CDR3 DNA sequence: TGTGCCAGCAGCTCCACTGCCGGCTACGAGCAGTACTTC.

This clonotype counts as medium-sized. This sequence joins TRBV20-1 and TRBJ1-3; 12 bases fit TRBD1. The CDR3 covers 16 residues. CDR1 and CDR2 from the germline V gene are DFQATT and SNEGSKA (reference sequence). V lost 3 bases, J lost 3 bases, and 6 bases stayed unmatched. The CDR3 nucleotides read TGCAGTGCTAGGCGGGGGACAGGGGGCAATGGAAACACCATATATTTT. It is translated as CSARRGTGGNGNTIYF.

The rearrangement links TRBV7-3 to TRBJ2-2; D ambiguous. This CDR3 comprises 13 residues. The germline V gene has CDR1 SGHTA and CDR2 FQGTGA. V was cut by 3 bases and J by 6 bases, with 8 bases left in between. This chain's CDR3 is CASSFVVAGELFF. CDR3 DNA: TGTGCCAGCAGCTTCGTTGTCGCCGGGGAGCTGTTTTTT.

A single count supports this clonotype. The genes are TRBV30 and TRBJ2-1; no definite D call. Germline CDR1 reads GTSNPN; CDR2 reads SVGIG (reference sequence). The CDR3 contains 12 residues. Trimming left V 0 bases short and J 8 bases short, with 8 bases between. The CDR3 protein is CAWSVDRYEQFF. The CDR3 bases are TGTGCCTGGAGTGTAGATCGTTATGAGCAGTTCTTC. Supplemented by reference TRBV30 and TRBJ2-1, the full variable domain reads SQTIHQWPATLVQPVGSPLSLECTVEGTSNPNLYWYRQAAGRGLQLLFYSVGIGQISSEVPQNLSASRPQDRQFILSSKKLLLSDSGFYLCAWSVDRYEQFFGPGTRLTVL.

Only one count was recorded for this clonotype. This chain uses TRBV24-1 with TRBJ2-2; D gene ambiguous. This CDR3 has 13 residues. V was shortened by 6 bases and J by 0 bases, with 4 bases between the two germline ends. Per germline, CDR1 KGHDR and CDR2 SFDVKD. CDR3: CATSQPNTGELFF. In DNA form, the CDR3 reads TGTGCCACCAGTCAACCGAACACCGGGGAGCTGTTTTTT.

Only a few counts were recorded for this clonotype. V and J are TRBV11-2 and TRBJ1-2; the D is unclear. V lost 3 bases to trimming and J lost 7 bases, with 9 bases between them. The CDR3 has 12 amino acids. Germline CDR1 reads SGHAT; CDR2 reads FQNNGV. The CDR3 sequence: CASSFSSSGYTF. CDR3 in DNA: TGTGCCAGCAGCTTTTCGAGTTCTGGCTACACCTTC.

This clonotype was counted only a few times. The rearrangement uses TRBV6-1 and TRBJ1-2; no clear D. Germline V lookup: CDR1 MNHNS, CDR2 SASEGT. This CDR3 spans 21 amino acids. V dropped 6 bases and J dropped 0 bases, with 32 bases sitting between them. CDR3 loop: CASSPRLAGGEGRYPNYGYTF. The CDR3 DNA sequence: TGTGCCAGCAGCCCCCGTTTAGCGGGCGGCGAGGGTCGATACCCTAACTATGGCTACACCTTC.

In regard to this clonotype: At one boundary the junction diverges from the germline segment, which might be a read error. This chain connects TRBV30 to TRBJ2-2; 7 nucleotides line up with TRBD1. From germline, CDR1 is GTSNPN and CDR2 SVGIG (reference sequence). The CDR3 is made up of 12 amino acids. CDR3 DNA sequence: TGTGCCTGGAGGCCAAGGCAGGGGGAGCCGTTTTTT. Translating it yields CAWRPRQGEPFF.

This clonotype was observed a few times. The chain links TRBV11-2 to TRBJ1-2; the D gene is possibly TRBD1 (6 bases). The germline CDR1 and CDR2 sequences are SGHAT and FQNNGV. This CDR3 comprises 15 residues. Trimming shortened V by 0 bases and J by 5 bases, and 13 bases separated the two germline ends. This CDR3 reads CASSLDVGGVYGYTF. In DNA form, the CDR3 reads TGTGCCAGCAGCTTAGATGTAGGGGGGGTGTATGGCTACACCTTC.

This clonotype was found once. This sequence joins TRBV25-1 and TRBJ2-1; 14 bases are a match to TRBD2. Germline V lookup: CDR1 MGHDK, CDR2 SYGVNS. The CDR3 runs 15 residues. Germline trimming cut 7 bases from V and 10 bases from J; bases unmatched to any gene: 9. Here the CDR3 reads CASTPGLAGAGEQFF. CDR3 nucleotides: TGTGCCAGCACCCCGGGACTAGCGGGGGCGGGGGAGCAGTTCTTC.

The chain uses TRBV7-2 and TRBJ2-2; 8 bases are a match to TRBD1. This CDR3 spans 14 amino acids. The J segment lost 4 bases and the V segment lost 6 bases, leaving 4 bases of the junction unmatched. Germline V gene data show CDR1 as SGHTA and CDR2 as FQGNSA. The chain's CDR3 is CASSTGGFTGELFF. The CDR3 bases are TGTGCCAGCAGTACAGGGGGTTTCACCGGGGAGCTGTTTTTT. Full variable domain (remainder filled in from reference TRBV7-2 and TRBJ2-2): GAGVSQSPSNKVTEKGKDVELRCDPISGHTALYWYRQSLGQGLEFLIYFQGNSAPDKSGLPSDRFSAERTGGSVSTLTIQRTQQEDSAVYLCASSTGGFTGELFFGEGSRLTVL.

The V and J genes are TRBV6-1 and TRBJ1-6; 9 nucleotides match TRBD1. The length of the CDR3 is 18 residues. With V trimmed by 6 bases and J by 3 bases, 12 bases remained unmatched. The germline V gene encodes CDR1 MNHNS and CDR2 SASEGT. The CDR3 here is CASSRSPGQGNYNSPLHF. DNA for the CDR3: TGTGCCAGCAGCCGATCTCCGGGACAGGGCAACTATAATTCACCCCTCCACTTT.

Only a few counts were recorded for this clonotype. The J gene is TRBJ2-2, the V gene TRBV6-2 or TRBV6-3; TRBD2 matches 9 bases. The CDR3 extends over 15 amino acids. V lost 5 bases, J lost 8 bases, and 9 bases stayed unmatched. Germline CDR1 MNHEY, CDR2 SVGEGT. In DNA, the CDR3 is TGTGCCAGCAGTGAGAGACTAGCGGCGATGGGGGAGCTGTTTTTT. It is translated as CASSERLAAMGELFF.

Concerning this clonotype itself: One end of the junction does not line up with germline, which may come from a read error. The chain links TRBV7-2 to TRBJ1-6; D is uncertain. Germline V CDR1 and CDR2: SGHTA, FQGNSA. The CDR3 is 14 amino acids. The CDR3, as DNA: TGTGCCAGCAGCTTAACGGTCTATGATTCACCCCTCCACTTT. It codes for CASSLTVYDSPLHF.

The chain has TRBV27 and TRBJ1-2; no clear D. Germline-derived CDR1 and CDR2 are MNHEY and SMNVEV (reference sequence). The CDR3 sequence is 12 residues long. Trimming cost V 7 bases and J 4 bases, with 10 bases left between them. Here the CDR3 reads CASMGETYGYTF. Written as DNA, the CDR3 is TGTGCCAGCATGGGAGAGACCTATGGCTACACCTTC.

The chain is built from TRBV20-1 and TRBJ1-2, with 9 positions matching TRBD1. The CDR3 extends over 17 amino acids. Losses at the gene ends were 3 bases for V and 6 bases for J; bases not matched to a gene: 17. Germline-derived CDR1 and CDR2 are DFQATT and SNEGSKA (reference sequence). The DNA for the CDR3 is TGCAGTGCTAGCGGAGGGACAGGGATTGAGTGGGTTCATGGCTACACCTTC. Residues: CSASGGTGIEWVHGYTF.

This chain connects TRBV18 to TRBJ2-7; the D gene is possibly TRBD1 (6 bases). CDR3 length: 13 residues. V was cut by 2 bases and J by 4 bases, with 9 bases left in between. Germline assignment: CDR1 KGHSH and CDR2 LQKENI. CDR3 sequence: CASSPMDSYEQYF. DNA of the CDR3: TGTGCCAGCTCACCAATGGACAGTTACGAGCAGTACTTC.

The rearrangement uses TRBV5-1 and TRBJ2-7; D might be TRBD1 (6 bases). Trimming shortened V by 4 bases and J by 4 bases, and 15 bases separated the two germline ends. Germline V gene sequence: CDR1 SGHRS, CDR2 YFSETQ. The CDR3 is 14 amino acids. DNA of the CDR3: TGCGCCAGCAGCAGTCAGGGGCCCCTGTACGAGCAGTACTTC. Translated: CASSSQGPLYEQYF.

This clonotype was found a few times. The V call is TRBV20-1, the J call TRBJ2-2; 8 bases align to TRBD2. The CDR3 has 14 residues. Germline CDR1 is DFQATT and CDR2 is SNEGSKA (reference sequence). DNA for the CDR3: TGCAGCGTCTTAGGGACTAGTAACACCGGGGAGCTGTTTTTT. Residues: CSVLGTSNTGELFF.

The chain carries TRBV27 and TRBJ2-7; D may correspond to TRBD1 or TRBD2 (5 bases each). The CDR3 has 15 amino acids. Trimming removed 3 bases from V and 5 bases from J, with 17 bases in between. Germline CDR1 is MNHEY and CDR2 is SMNVEV (reference sequence). The CDR3: CASSLQGRDPHEQYF. The CDR3 DNA reads as TGTGCCAGCAGTTTGCAAGGCAGGGACCCCCACGAGCAGTACTTC.

The chain couples TRBV20-1 to TRBJ2-1, with 8 bases lining up with TRBD1. Germline CDR1 reads DFQATT; CDR2 reads SNEGSKA (reference sequence). The CDR3 loop spans 14 amino acids. CDR3: CTPAPRGHVNEQFF. CDR3 sequence (DNA): TGCACCCCCGCCCCCAGGGGGCACGTCAATGAGCAGTTCTTC.

This clonotype was recorded a few times. This chain links TRBV6-1 with TRBJ2-2; 7 bases are shared with TRBD1. The CDR3 length is 15 residues. Germline V CDR1 and CDR2: MNHNS, SASEGT. The ends lost 5 bases at V and 4 bases at J; junction bases unmatched: 7. CDR3 coding DNA: TGTGCCAGCAGTAATCGACAGGGAGCCACCGGGGAGCTGTTTTTT. This codes for CASSNRQGATGELFF.